This T cell receptor beta chain was recovered during a study of control samples from healthy donors and cancer patients. Profiled with immunoSEQ multiplex PCR; TCRdb holds only in-frame clones, not every one. The sample shows about 51,000 clones, approximately 91% of them seen only once. Trimming took off 7 bases at V and 7 bases at J, with 20 bases between the two ends. The V gene's germline CDR1 is LNHDA and CDR2 SQIVND (reference sequence). The CDR3 sequence is 15 residues long. The source of this sequence is a man aged 50-60 years with head and neck cancer. The gene calls are TRBV19 and TRBJ1-5, with a weak D call TRBD1 (6 bases). Sequences were obtained from PBMCs. The chain's CDR3 is CASTPRGGAWQPQHF. The CDR3 DNA reads as TGTGCCAGTACCCCCCGGGGGGGGGCTTGGCAGCCCCAGCATTTT.